This TCR beta chain was found in a study of T cells after yellow fever vaccination. Study summary: The SMART-Seq v4 Ultra Low Input method served to prepare the low-cell-number fractions.

V lost 5 bases to trimming and J lost 4 bases, with 15 bases between them. The germline gives CDR1 DFQATT, CDR2 SNEGSKA (reference sequence). The CDR3 is made up of 13 amino acids. TCRdb fed the 5' RACE reads into MiXCR, producing one record per CDR3 protein. The sample shows just under 85,000 distinct CDR3 sequences, 10% to 15% of them seen only once. Overall study results and limits: A weaker secondary response peaked on day 5, the primary on day 15. Reappearance after the booster was observed for most primary-vaccination clones (roughly 97% CD4, roughly 90% CD8).

This clonotype appeared a few times. This sample comprised CD8+ T cells not binding an NS4B(214-222) dextramer, sorted from PBMCs, obtained less than 25 days after the first yellow fever vaccination. The J gene is TRBJ2-7, the V gene TRBV20-1; D unclear. This sequence was found in a man aged 18 to 29 who received the YFV17D yellow fever vaccine. The CDR3 DNA follows: TGCAGTGCTTGCGTCGAACCTGTTTACGAGCAGTACTTC. Translating it yields CSACVEPVYEQYF.